This T cell receptor beta chain was captured in a study of cytomegalovirus exposure and HLA in healthy donors. The wider study: Tens of millions of unique TCRs from HLA-typed donors were held in an early release of data. Points from the study as a whole: In vitro experiments confirmed that three CMV-associated chains were specific for CMV antigens. A further, later analysis showed that HLA-associated TCR beta chains (compared with equally common others) were more clonally expanded.

A word on this clone: Antigen: not known.

Germline lookup yields CDR1 SGHNT and CDR2 YYREEE (reference sequence). V lost 2 bases and J 1 base, leaving 6 bases between the germline ends. The CDR3 contains 13 residues. Primers for the PCR totalled 60 Vbeta and 13 Jbeta. Only in-frame clones appear in the TCRdb table, and some are missing; sequencing was by immunoSEQ multiplex PCR. The sample lists 40,000 to 60,000 clones; around 70% were seen once. The chain is built from TRBV5-4 and TRBJ1-1, with no clear D. The sequenced sample was PBMCs. The TCR sequence derives from a woman between 50 and 59 years old in good health and CMV-seronegative. CDR3 loop: CASSLAENTEAFF. The CDR3 DNA reads TGTGCCAGCAGCTTAGCTGAGAACACTGAAGCTTTCTTT.